This T cell receptor (beta chain) was found in a study of T cells in Graves' hyperthyroidism and ophthalmopathy. In its sample, this clonotype was seen many times. Trimming shortened V by 4 bases and J by 0 bases, and 12 bases separated the two germline ends. There are 15 residues in the CDR3. The germline CDR1 and CDR2 sequences are SGHTS and YDEGEE. TCR beta CDR3 regions were amplified from RNA transcripts. The HTBI primer set served for first-round RT-PCR of the TCR CDR3. TCRdb reanalysed the multiplex PCR reads using MiXCR and keeps one entry per CDR3 protein. The table has around 300,000 distinct CDR3 sequences, about 20% seen once; the top ten hold approximately 60%.

The receptor was isolated from a man aged 25 to 45 with Graves' ophthalmopathy. This sequence joins TRBV5-8 and TRBJ2-3; D tentatively fits TRBD1 or TRBD2 (5 bases each). Sequencing input: blood. The CDR3 sequence: CASSRDGSSTDTQYF. CDR3 in DNA: TGTGCCAGCAGCAGGGACGGCTCCAGCACAGATACGCAGTATTTT.